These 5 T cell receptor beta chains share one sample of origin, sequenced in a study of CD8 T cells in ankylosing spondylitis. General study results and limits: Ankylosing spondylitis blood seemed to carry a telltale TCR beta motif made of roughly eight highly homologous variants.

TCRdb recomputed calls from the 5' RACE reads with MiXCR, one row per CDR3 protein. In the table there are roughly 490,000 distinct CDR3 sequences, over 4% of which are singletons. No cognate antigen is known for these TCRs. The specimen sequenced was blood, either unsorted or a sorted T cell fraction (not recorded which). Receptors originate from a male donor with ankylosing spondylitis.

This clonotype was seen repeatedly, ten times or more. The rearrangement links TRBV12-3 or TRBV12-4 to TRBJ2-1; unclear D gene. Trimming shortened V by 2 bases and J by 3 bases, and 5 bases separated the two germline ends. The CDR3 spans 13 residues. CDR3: CASSLNGYNEQFF. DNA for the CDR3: TGTGCCAGCAGTTTAAACGGCTACAATGAGCAGTTCTTC.

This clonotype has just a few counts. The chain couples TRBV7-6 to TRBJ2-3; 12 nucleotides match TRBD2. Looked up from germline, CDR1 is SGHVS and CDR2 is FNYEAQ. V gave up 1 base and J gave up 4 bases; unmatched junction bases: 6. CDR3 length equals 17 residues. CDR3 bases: TGTGCCAGCAGCTTAGTTTCTAGCGGGGGGGCGGCAGATACGCAGTATTTT. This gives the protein CASSLVSSGGAADTQYF.

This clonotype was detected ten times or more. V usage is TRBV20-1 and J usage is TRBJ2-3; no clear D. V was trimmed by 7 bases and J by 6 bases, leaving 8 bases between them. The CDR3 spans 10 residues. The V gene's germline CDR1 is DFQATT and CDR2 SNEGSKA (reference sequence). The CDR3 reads CSVETDTQYF. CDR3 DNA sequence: TGCAGTGTTGAGACGGATACGCAGTATTTT.

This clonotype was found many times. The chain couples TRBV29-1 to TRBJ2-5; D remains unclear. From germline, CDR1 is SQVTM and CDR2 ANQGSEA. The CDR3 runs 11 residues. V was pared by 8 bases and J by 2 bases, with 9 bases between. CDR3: CSILRQETQYF. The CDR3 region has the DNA TGCAGCATATTAAGACAAGAGACCCAGTACTTC.

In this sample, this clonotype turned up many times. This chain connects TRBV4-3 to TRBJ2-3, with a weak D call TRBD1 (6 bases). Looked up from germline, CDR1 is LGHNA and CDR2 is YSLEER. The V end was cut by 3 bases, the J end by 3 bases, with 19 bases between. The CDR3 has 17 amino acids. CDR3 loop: CASSHIGQNDRTDTQYF. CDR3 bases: TGCGCCAGCAGCCATATTGGACAAAATGACAGGACAGATACGCAGTATTTT.